Listed here are 4 T cell receptor beta chains from one sample, sequenced in a study of blood T cells in healthy people across ages. A J-beta primer mix and a sample-barcoded 5' primer were used in a second PCR of about 7 to 12 cycles. TCRdb fed the 5' RACE reads into MiXCR, producing one record per CDR3 protein. The sample has some 790,000 distinct CDR3 sequences; around 26% are singletons. The sequenced sample was blood. The receptors here all came from an elderly woman in good health.

Ten or more counts support this clonotype. The CDR3 DNA follows: TGTGCCAGCAGTCACGTACAACAGCCGTACTATGGCTACACCTTC. It is translated as CASSHVQQPYYGYTF. This chain joins TRBV6-2 or TRBV6-3 and TRBJ1-2; D gene uncertain. V lost 5 bases and J lost 3, with 16 bases in between. Germline-derived CDR1 and CDR2 are MNHEY and SVGEGT. This CDR3 region has 15 residues.

This clonotype was picked up many times. The chain recombines TRBV5-1 with TRBJ2-3, with TRBD2 identical over 7 bases. The germline gives CDR1 SGHRS, CDR2 YFSETQ. The CDR3 loop spans 14 amino acids. V dropped 2 bases and J dropped 6; count of bases not matched to a gene: 6. This CDR3 is CASSFGLDSDTQYF. The CDR3 coding sequence is TGCGCCAGCAGCTTTGGACTAGACTCTGATACGCAGTATTTT.

The gene calls are TRBV12-3 or TRBV12-4 and TRBJ2-4; TRBD2 agrees at 8 bases. The last part of the DNA fits TRBJ2-7 better; the J call may be wrong. This CDR3 has 14 amino acids. CDR3 in DNA: TGTGCCAGCAGTTTTAGTGCGGGAGGTGGCGAGCAGTACTTC. It codes for CASSFSAGGGEQYF.

As for this clonotype: Being one base from a much bigger clone, this may be a read error. The V call is TRBV29-1, the J call TRBJ2-5, with TRBD2 matching 8 bases. V was clipped by 8 bases and J by 11 bases; unmatched bases: 16. The germline V gene has CDR1 SQVTM and CDR2 ANQGSEA. CDR3 length equals 13 residues. CDR3 region: CSFRGGRDNEQYF. The CDR3 DNA sequence: TGCAGCTTTCGGGGGGGCCGAGACAATGAGCAGTACTTC.